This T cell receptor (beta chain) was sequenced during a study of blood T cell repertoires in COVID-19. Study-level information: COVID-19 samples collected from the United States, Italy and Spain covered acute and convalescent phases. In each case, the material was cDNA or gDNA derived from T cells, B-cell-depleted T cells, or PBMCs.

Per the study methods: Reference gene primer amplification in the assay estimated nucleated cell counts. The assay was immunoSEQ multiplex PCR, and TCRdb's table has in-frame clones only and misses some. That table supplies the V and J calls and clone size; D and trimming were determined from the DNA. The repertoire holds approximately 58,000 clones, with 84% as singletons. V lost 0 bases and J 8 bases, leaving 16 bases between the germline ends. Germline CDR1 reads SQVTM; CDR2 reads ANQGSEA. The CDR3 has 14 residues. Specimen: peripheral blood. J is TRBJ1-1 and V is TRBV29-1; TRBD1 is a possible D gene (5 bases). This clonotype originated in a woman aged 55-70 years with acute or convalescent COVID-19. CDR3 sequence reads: CSVEDRARGREAFF. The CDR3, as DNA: TGCAGCGTTGAAGATAGGGCAAGGGGCAGAGAAGCTTTCTTT.